This T cell receptor (beta chain) was sequenced in a study of blood T cell repertoires in COVID-19. Overall study context: The origin of the acute and convalescent COVID-19 samples was the United States, Italy and Spain. T cells, B-cell-depleted T cells, or PBMCs provided the cDNA or gDNA that served as material.

As handled by the study authors: Amplification of reference gene primers was used by the study to estimate nucleated cell counts. Profiled with immunoSEQ multiplex PCR; TCRdb holds only in-frame clones, not every one. V and J calls and clone size are as listed in that table; D and trimming were resolved from the DNA. The data show about 62,000 clones, 76% seen once. The germline V and J ends were trimmed by 6 bases and 0 bases, with 21 bases remaining between them. The CDR3 has 19 residues. Germline loops: CDR1 ENHRY, CDR2 SYGVKD. This sequence originates from a woman in her forties or fifties with active or convalescent COVID-19. Sequencing was performed on peripheral blood. The V and J genes are TRBV10-3 and TRBJ2-6, with D perhaps TRBD2 (6 bases). The CDR3 region has the DNA TGTGCCATCAGGGCCAACCACCCACTAGCTTACTCTGGGGCCAACGTCCTGACTTTC. This encodes CAIRANHPLAYSGANVLTF.